These 19 T cell receptor beta chains originate from one sample sequenced in a study of T cell repertoires in cytomegalovirus infection. TCRdb reprocessed the reads via MiXCR and lists one record per CDR3 protein. The sample records 640,000 or so distinct CDR3 sequences, 30% to 35% being singletons. Which antigens these TCRs recognize remains unknown. The material sequenced was cultured PBMCs, taken from culture after CMV antigen stimulation. These TCRs come from a human donor in good health (CMV status not recorded). Some clones in this sample may be carry-over from other donors' samples.

This clonotype was found a few times. The chain links TRBV27 to TRBJ1-2; D not certain. The CDR3 loop spans 13 amino acids. V was shortened by 6 bases and J by 4 bases, with 12 bases between the two germline ends. CDR1 and CDR2 (germline): MNHEY, SMNVEV (reference sequence). The chain's CDR3 is CASSPSPTYGYTF. Written as DNA, the CDR3 is TGTGCCAGCAGCCCCAGTCCGACCTATGGCTACACCTTC.

This clonotype was recorded at least ten times. The chain has TRBV7-8 and TRBJ2-7, with 11 positions matching TRBD2. The germline gives CDR1 SGHVS, CDR2 FQNEAQ. The V segment lost 5 bases and the J segment 0 bases; nucleotides outside the gene matches: 3. This CDR3 is 15 amino acids long. CDR3 in DNA: TGTGCCAGCAGCCTGGGGACTAGCGGCTCCTACGAGCAGTACTTC. This codes for CASSLGTSGSYEQYF. Looking up the rest from reference TRBV7-8 and TRBJ2-7 gives the full variable domain: GAGVSQSPRYKVAKRGQDVALRCDPISGHVSLFWYQQALGQGPEFLTYFQNEAQLDKSGLPSDRFFAERPEGSVSTLKIQRTQQEDSAVYLCASSLGTSGSYEQYFGPGTRLTVT.

This chain joins TRBV7-2 and TRBJ2-7, with 10 bases lining up with TRBD1. Germline CDR1 is SGHTA and CDR2 is FQGNSA. The trim removed 10 bases at V and 2 bases at J, leaving 5 bases unmatched. There are 13 residues in the CDR3. The CDR3 DNA reads TGTGCCACCTCCGACAGGGGGCCCTACGAGCAGTACTTC. As protein: CATSDRGPYEQYF.

This chain joins TRBV6-2 or TRBV6-3 and TRBJ2-1; perhaps TRBD2 as D (7 bases). V shed 6 bases and J shed 9 bases, with 18 bases lying between them. Germline CDR1 is MNHEY and CDR2 is SVGEGT. This CDR3 is 14 amino acids long. In nucleotides, the CDR3 is TGTGCCAGCAGGGTAATCGGGGGGCCCGGTGAGCAGTTCTTC. Protein sequence: CASRVIGGPGEQFF.

The chain couples TRBV7-2 to TRBJ2-7; perhaps TRBD1 as D (6 bases). V lost 2 bases to trimming and J lost 5 bases, with 13 bases between them. Looked up from germline, CDR1 is SGHTA and CDR2 is FQGNSA. This CDR3 contains 14 residues. The CDR3 coding sequence is TGTGCCAGCAGCTTACAGGGGTTGTATAACGAGCAGTACTTC. Residues: CASSLQGLYNEQYF.

The chain couples TRBV7-2 to TRBJ1-1; TRBD1 is a possible D gene (5 bases). Germline V gene sequence: CDR1 SGHTA, CDR2 FQGNSA. The V end was cut by 3 bases, the J end by 4 bases, with 12 bases between. This CDR3 has 14 amino acids. In DNA form, the CDR3 reads TGTGCCAGCAGCTTTTATGGGGCAGTCACTGAAGCTTTCTTT. Translating gives CASSFYGAVTEAFF.

This rearrangement joins TRBV20-1 to TRBJ2-7, with D perhaps TRBD1 (6 bases). Trimming took 3 bases from V and 4 from J, leaving 16 bases between them. The V gene's germline CDR1 is DFQATT and CDR2 SNEGSKA (reference sequence). The CDR3 runs 14 residues. The CDR3 bases are TGCAGTGCTAGGCCCCGGACAGAACCATACGAGCAGTACTTC. Protein: CSARPRTEPYEQYF.

V usage is TRBV5-1 and J usage is TRBJ2-3; possibly TRBD2 for D (6 bases). The CDR3 is 15 amino acids. Germline V lookup: CDR1 SGHRS, CDR2 YFSETQ. Trimming took off 1 base at V and 6 bases at J, with 15 bases between the two ends. The CDR3 bases are TGCGCCAGCAGCTTGAATGCGGGGTGGAGTGATACGCAGTATTTT. This encodes CASSLNAGWSDTQYF.

J is TRBJ2-2 and V is TRBV11-2, with D unresolved. The CDR3 loop spans 11 amino acids. The ends were cut back, 6 bases at V and 8 bases at J, with 7 bases in the middle. CDR1 and CDR2 from the germline V gene are SGHAT and FQNNGV. The chain's CDR3 is CASRAGGELFF. For the CDR3, the DNA is TGTGCCAGCAGGGCTGGAGGGGAGCTGTTTTTT.

This clonotype was observed a few times. This sequence joins TRBV10-3 and TRBJ2-1; TRBD2 agrees at 10 bases. The CDR3 has 16 residues. The germline gives CDR1 ENHRY, CDR2 SYGVKD. V was clipped by 5 bases and J by 6 bases; unmatched bases: 10. Here the CDR3 reads CAISQREGLGANEQFF. CDR3 nucleotides: TGTGCCATCAGTCAGCGGGAGGGCCTGGGGGCCAATGAGCAGTTCTTC.

The chain has TRBV6-1 and TRBJ1-2; 7 bases align to TRBD1. The CDR3 totals 14 residues. Germline V lookup: CDR1 MNHNS, CDR2 SASEGT. Trimming cost V 2 bases and J 4 bases; bases outside gene matches: 4. CDR3 in amino acids: CASSERQGTYGYTF. The CDR3 DNA follows: TGTGCCAGCAGTGAAAGACAGGGAACCTATGGCTACACCTTC.

The sample holds a few counts of this clonotype. The rearrangement links TRBV12-3 or TRBV12-4 to TRBJ2-3; the match to TRBD2 covers 8 bases. The V segment lost 8 bases and the J segment 3 bases; nucleotides outside the gene matches: 7. This CDR3 is 14 amino acids long. This chain's CDR3 is CASRAGGATDTQYF. The CDR3 nucleotides are TGTGCCAGCCGGGCCGGGGGGGCGACAGATACGCAGTATTTT.

V gene TRBV2 combines with J gene TRBJ2-5; 13 bases match TRBD2. With V trimmed by 8 bases and J by 4 bases, 4 bases remained unmatched. The CDR3 has 14 amino acids. Germline values: CDR1 SNHLY, CDR2 FYNNEI. CDR3: CASGRTSGRETQYF. CDR3 bases: TGTGCCAGCGGCAGGACTAGCGGGAGAGAGACCCAGTACTTC.

The sample holds a few counts of this clonotype. This chain uses TRBV6-1 with TRBJ2-5; 14 bases fit TRBD2. The CDR3 contains 15 residues. V lost 6 bases, J lost 9 bases, and 9 bases stayed unmatched. Germline CDR1 and CDR2: MNHNS and SASEGT. The CDR3 here is CASSGLAGGPPAQYF. CDR3 bases: TGTGCCAGCAGCGGACTAGCGGGGGGCCCTCCGGCCCAGTACTTC.

The chain combines TRBV6-5 with TRBJ2-1; D might be TRBD1 or TRBD2, each matching 5 bases. The germline V gene has CDR1 MNHEY and CDR2 SVGAGI. With 0 bases removed from V and 9 bases from J, the gap between germline ends came to 12 bases. The CDR3 is made up of 14 amino acids. The CDR3 coding sequence is TGTGCCAGCAGTTACTCAAGGGACGGCGGTGAGCAGTTCTTC. Translating gives CASSYSRDGGEQFF.

Concerning this clonotype itself: No DNA is shown, since the ends of the CDR3 on it are uncertain; the CDR3 is the one TCRdb lists. The chain is built from TRBV2 and TRBJ2-5. Germline lookup yields CDR1 SNHLY and CDR2 FYNNEI. Including both end residues, the CDR3 is 14 amino acids long. The CDR3 spells CASSSSTPIETQYF.

This clonotype was seen a single time. The rearrangement links TRBV2 to TRBJ2-5; possibly TRBD2 for D (6 bases). Germline-derived CDR1 and CDR2 are SNHLY and FYNNEI. V was trimmed by 6 bases and J by 5 bases, leaving 16 bases between them. This CDR3 contains 14 residues. The CDR3 DNA follows: TGTGCCAGCAGATTCGGGGGAGACTCGGAGACCCAGTACTTC. Translation: CASRFGGDSETQYF. The full variable domain, with the rest looked up from reference TRBV2 and TRBJ2-5, is EPEVTQTPSHQVTQMGQEVILRCVPISNHLYFYWYRQILGQKVEFLVSFYNNEISEKSEIFDDQFSVERPDGSNFTLKIRSTKLEDSAMYFCASRFGGDSETQYFGPGTRLLVL.

The V call is TRBV28, the J call TRBJ2-7; D uncertain. The germline V gene has CDR1 MDHEN and CDR2 SYDVKM. The V and J ends lost 11 bases and 2 bases respectively, with 13 bases between them. There are 12 residues in the CDR3. CDR3 sequence: CACGMRPYEQYF. DNA of the CDR3: TGTGCCTGCGGCATGAGGCCCTACGAGCAGTACTTC. Filled out from reference TRBV28 and TRBJ2-7, the complete variable domain reads DVKVTQSSRYLVKRTGEKVFLECVQDMDHENMFWYRQDPGLGLRLIYFSYDVKMKEKGDIPEGYSVSREKKERFSLILESASTNQTSMYLCACGMRPYEQYFGPGTRLTVT.

This clonotype has a handful of counts. V is TRBV20-1 and J is TRBJ2-1, with D possibly matching TRBD1 (7 bases). The germline V gene encodes CDR1 DFQATT and CDR2 SNEGSKA (reference sequence). Trimming shortened V by 4 bases and J by 9 bases, and 25 bases separated the two germline ends. This CDR3 has 16 residues. This CDR3 is CSATRGAYVLHGEQFF. The CDR3 coding sequence is TGCAGTGCTACCAGGGGGGCGTATGTTCTGCATGGTGAGCAGTTCTTC.